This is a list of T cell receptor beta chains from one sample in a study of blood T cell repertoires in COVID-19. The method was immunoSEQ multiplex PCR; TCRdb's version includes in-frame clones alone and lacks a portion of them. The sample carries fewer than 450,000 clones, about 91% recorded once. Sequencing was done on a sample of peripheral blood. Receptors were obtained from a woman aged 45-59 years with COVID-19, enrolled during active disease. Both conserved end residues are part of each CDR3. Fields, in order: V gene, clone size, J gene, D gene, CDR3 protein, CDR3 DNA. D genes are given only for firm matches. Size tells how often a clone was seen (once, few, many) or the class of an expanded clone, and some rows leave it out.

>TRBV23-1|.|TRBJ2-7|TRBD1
CASSHGGTGHLYEQYF
TGCGCCAGCAGTCATGGGGGGACAGGGCACCTCTACGAGCAGTACTTC
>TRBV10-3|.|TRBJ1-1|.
CAISEISSWNTEAFF
TGTGCCATCAGTGAGATAAGCTCTTGGAACACTGAAGCTTTCTTT
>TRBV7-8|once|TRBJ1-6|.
CASSLESARYNSPLHF
TGTGCCAGCAGCTTAGAATCGGCGCGGTATAATTCACCCCTCCACTTT
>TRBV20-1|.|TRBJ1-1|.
CSANELRGTEAFF
TGCAGTGCTAATGAGCTCAGGGGCACTGAAGCTTTCTTT
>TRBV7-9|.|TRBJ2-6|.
CASSSTGGANVLTF
TGTGCCAGCAGCTCGACAGGAGGGGCCAACGTCCTGACTTTC
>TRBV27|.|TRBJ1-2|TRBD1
CASSLGQGIYGYTF
TGTGCCAGCAGTTTGGGACAGGGGATCTATGGCTACACCTTC
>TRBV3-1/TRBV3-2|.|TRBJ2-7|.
CASSYQTSEQYF
TGTGCCAGCAGCTACCAAACCAGCGAGCAGTACTTC
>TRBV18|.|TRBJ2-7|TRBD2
CASSPPGGPEQYF
TGTGCCAGCTCACCCCCGGGAGGCCCCGAGCAGTACTTC
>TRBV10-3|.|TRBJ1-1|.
CAISQSAVPSTEAFF
TGTGCCATCAGTCAATCCGCGGTCCCATCCACTGAAGCTTTCTTT
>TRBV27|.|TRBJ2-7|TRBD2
CASSQLAGTVYEQYF
TGTGCCAGCAGCCAACTAGCGGGGACCGTCTACGAGCAGTACTTC
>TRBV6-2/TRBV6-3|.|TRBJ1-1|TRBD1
CASSYAGQGEEMNTEAFF
TGTGCCAGCAGTTACGCGGGACAGGGCGAGGAGATGAACACTGAAGCTTTCTTT
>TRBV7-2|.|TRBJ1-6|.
CASSLTGNSPLHF
TGTGCCAGCAGCTTGACTGGTAATTCACCCCTCCACTTT
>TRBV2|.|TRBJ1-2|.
CASSEVVQARF
TGTGCCAGCAGTGAAGTAGTGCAGGCACGCTTC
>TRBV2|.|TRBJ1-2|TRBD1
CASRTEQGAYYGYTF
TGTGCCAGCAGGACCGAACAGGGGGCATATTATGGCTACACCTTC
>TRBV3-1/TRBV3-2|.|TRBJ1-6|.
CASSLTLVNSPLHF
TGTGCCAGCAGCCTCACATTGGTCAATTCACCCCTCCACTTT
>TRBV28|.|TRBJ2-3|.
CASRATLDPTDTQYF
TGTGCCAGCAGGGCCACCCTAGACCCGACAGATACGCAGTATTTT
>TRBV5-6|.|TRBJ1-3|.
CASSLPGSGNTIYF
TGTGCCAGCAGCTTGCCGGGCTCTGGAAACACCATATATTTT
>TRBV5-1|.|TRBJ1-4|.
CASSSLLTTGGEKLFF
TGCGCCAGCAGCTCCCTCCTAACCACGGGGGGTGAAAAACTGTTTTTT
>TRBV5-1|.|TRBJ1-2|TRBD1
CASSLRVGTAGYTF
TGCGCCAGCAGCTTGCGTGTAGGGACAGCTGGCTACACCTTC
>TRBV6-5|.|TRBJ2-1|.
CASSSSRQAAYNEQFF
TGTGCCAGCAGTTCTTCCCGACAGGCCGCCTACAATGAGCAGTTCTTC
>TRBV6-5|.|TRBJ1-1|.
CASSYSQGLPEAFF
TGTGCCAGCAGTTACTCACAGGGACTACCTGAAGCTTTCTTT
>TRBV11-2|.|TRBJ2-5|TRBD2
CASSLGAGDQETQYF
TGTGCCAGCAGCTTAGGAGCGGGGGATCAAGAGACCCAGTACTTC
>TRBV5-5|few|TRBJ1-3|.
CASSLPTGTAGNTIYF
TGTGCCAGCAGCCTCCCCACAGGGACGGCCGGAAACACCATATATTTT
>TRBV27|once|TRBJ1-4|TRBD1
CASRRDTGAVNEKLFF
TGTGCCAGCAGACGCGATACAGGGGCCGTTAATGAAAAACTGTTTTTT
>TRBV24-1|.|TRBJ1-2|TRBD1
CATSPTGATRYTF
TGTGCCACCAGCCCTACAGGGGCGACGCGCTACACCTTC
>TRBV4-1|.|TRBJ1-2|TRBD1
CASSQDRQGAGYGYTF
TGCGCCAGCAGCCAAGATCGTCAGGGGGCGGGCTATGGCTACACCTTC
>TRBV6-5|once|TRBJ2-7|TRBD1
CASSRQGTEYEQYF
TGTGCCAGCAGTCGACAGGGGACCGAATACGAGCAGTACTTC
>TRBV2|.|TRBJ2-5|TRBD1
CASRGQGYQETQYF
TGTGCCAGCAGGGGACAGGGGTACCAAGAGACCCAGTACTTC
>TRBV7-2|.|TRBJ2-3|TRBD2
CASSTSGVITDTQYF
TGTGCCAGCAGCACTAGCGGGGTAATCACAGATACGCAGTATTTT
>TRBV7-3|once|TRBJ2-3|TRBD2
CASSFGLAGSTDTQYF
TGTGCCAGCAGCTTCGGACTAGCGGGAAGCACAGATACGCAGTATTTT
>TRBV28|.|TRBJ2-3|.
CASNIGGAGTDTQYF
TGTGCCAGCAACATAGGCGGGGCGGGCACAGATACGCAGTATTTT
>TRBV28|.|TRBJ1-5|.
CASTARASNQPQHF
TGTGCCAGCACCGCCAGGGCCAGCAATCAGCCCCAGCATTTT
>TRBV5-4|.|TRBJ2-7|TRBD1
CASSLQGQGAEQYF
TGTGCCAGCAGCTTGCAGGGACAGGGTGCCGAGCAGTACTTC
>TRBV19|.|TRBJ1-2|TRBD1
CASSIVRGQGRYGYTF
TGTGCCAGTAGTATAGTCAGGGGACAGGGGCGCTATGGCTACACCTTC
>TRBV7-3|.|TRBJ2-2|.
CASSLGLGELFF
TGTGCCAGCAGCTTAGGGCTCGGGGAGCTGTTTTTT
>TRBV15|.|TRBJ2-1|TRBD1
CATAPGQGYNEQFF
TGTGCCACCGCCCCGGGACAGGGCTACAATGAGCAGTTCTTC
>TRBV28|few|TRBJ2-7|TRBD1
CASRPDRGLYEQYF
TGTGCCAGCAGACCGGACAGGGGGCTCTACGAGCAGTACTTC
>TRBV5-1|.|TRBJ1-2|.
CASSSRQLSSNYGYTF
TGCGCCAGCAGCTCGCGACAGCTATCATCTAACTATGGCTACACCTTC
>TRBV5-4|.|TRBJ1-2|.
CASSDDLDGGYTF
TGTGCCAGCAGCGACGACTTAGATGGTGGCTACACCTTC
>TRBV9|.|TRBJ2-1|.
CASSVAGRNNEQFF
TGTGCCAGCAGCGTTGCGGGACGGAACAATGAGCAGTTCTTC
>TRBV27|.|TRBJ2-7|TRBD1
CASSYTGAAYEQYF
TGTGCCAGCAGTTACACAGGGGCGGCCTACGAGCAGTACTTC
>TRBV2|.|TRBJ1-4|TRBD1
CASSNSQGAKEKLFF
TGTGCCAGCAGTAATAGTCAGGGGGCTAAGGAAAAACTGTTTTTT
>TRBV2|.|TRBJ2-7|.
CASSEADSLKQYF
TGTGCCAGCAGTGAAGCCGACAGCCTCAAGCAGTACTTC
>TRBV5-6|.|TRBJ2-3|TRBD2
CASVSGAISTDTQYF
TGTGCCAGCGTTAGCGGGGCTATTAGCACAGATACGCAGTATTTT
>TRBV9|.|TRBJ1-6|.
CASSVEPGPNEYSPLHF
TGTGCCAGCAGCGTAGAGCCAGGCCCTAACGAGTATTCACCCCTCCACTTT
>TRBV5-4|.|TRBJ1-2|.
CASSFPGGGYTF
TGTGCCAGCAGCTTTCCGGGGGGCGGCTACACCTTC
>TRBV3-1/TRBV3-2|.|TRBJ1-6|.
CASSRLDSYNSPLHF
TGTGCCAGCAGCCGGTTGGACAGTTATAATTCACCCCTCCACTTT
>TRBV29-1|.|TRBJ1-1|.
CSVSDKSNTEAFF
TGCAGCGTTTCAGACAAGTCCAACACTGAAGCTTTCTTT
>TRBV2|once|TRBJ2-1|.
CASLETSSYNEQFF
TGTGCCAGCTTAGAAACGAGCTCCTACAATGAGCAGTTCTTC